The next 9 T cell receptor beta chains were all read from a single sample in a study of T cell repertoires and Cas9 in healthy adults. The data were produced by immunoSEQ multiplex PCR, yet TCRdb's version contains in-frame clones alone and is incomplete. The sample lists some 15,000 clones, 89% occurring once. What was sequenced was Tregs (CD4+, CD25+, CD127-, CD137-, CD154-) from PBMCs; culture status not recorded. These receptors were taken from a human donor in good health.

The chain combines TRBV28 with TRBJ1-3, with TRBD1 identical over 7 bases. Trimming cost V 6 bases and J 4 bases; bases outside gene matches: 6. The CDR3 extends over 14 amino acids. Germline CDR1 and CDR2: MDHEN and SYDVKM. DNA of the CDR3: TGTGCCAGCAGCCCCCCGGGACAGGGAAACACCATATATTTT. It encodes CASSPPGQGNTIYF. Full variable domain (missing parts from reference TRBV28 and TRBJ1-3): DVKVTQSSRYLVKRTGEKVFLECVQDMDHENMFWYRQDPGLGLRLIYFSYDVKMKEKGDIPEGYSVSREKKERFSLILESASTNQTSMYLCASSPPGQGNTIYFGEGSWLTVV.

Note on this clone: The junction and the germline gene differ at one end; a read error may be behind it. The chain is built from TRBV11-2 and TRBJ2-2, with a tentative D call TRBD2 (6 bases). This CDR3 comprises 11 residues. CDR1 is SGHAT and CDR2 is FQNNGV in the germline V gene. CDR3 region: CASSPDRGEVF. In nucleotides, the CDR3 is TGTGCCAGCAGCCCAGACCGAGGGGAGGTTTTT.

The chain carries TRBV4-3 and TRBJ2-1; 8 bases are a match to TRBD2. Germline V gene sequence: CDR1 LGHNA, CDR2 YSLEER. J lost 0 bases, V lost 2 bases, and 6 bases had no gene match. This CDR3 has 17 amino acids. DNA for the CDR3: TGCGCCAGCAGCCAAAGAATAGCGGGGCACTCCTACAATGAGCAGTTCTTC. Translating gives CASSQRIAGHSYNEQFF.

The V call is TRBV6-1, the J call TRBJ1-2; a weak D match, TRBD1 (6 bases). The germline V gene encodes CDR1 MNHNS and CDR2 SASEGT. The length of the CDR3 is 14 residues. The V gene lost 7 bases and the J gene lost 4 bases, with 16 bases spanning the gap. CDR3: CASTLSGAVYGYTF. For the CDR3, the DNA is TGTGCCAGCACCCTCTCGGGGGCGGTCTATGGCTACACCTTC.

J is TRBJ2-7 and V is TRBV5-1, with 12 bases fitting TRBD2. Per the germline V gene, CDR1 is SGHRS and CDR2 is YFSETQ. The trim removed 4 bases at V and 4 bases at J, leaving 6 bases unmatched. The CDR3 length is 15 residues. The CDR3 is CASSKGLAGQYEQYV. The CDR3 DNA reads TGCGCCAGCAGCAAGGGACTAGCGGGTCAATACGAGCAGTACGTC.

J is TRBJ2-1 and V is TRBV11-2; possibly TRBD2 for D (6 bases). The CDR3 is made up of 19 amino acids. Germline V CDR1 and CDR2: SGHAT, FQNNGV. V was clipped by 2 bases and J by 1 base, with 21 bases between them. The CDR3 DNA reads TGTGCCAGCAGCTTATTCACTACAGCGGGCACTGTTTCCTACAATGAGCAGTTCTTC. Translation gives CASSLFTTAGTVSYNEQFF.

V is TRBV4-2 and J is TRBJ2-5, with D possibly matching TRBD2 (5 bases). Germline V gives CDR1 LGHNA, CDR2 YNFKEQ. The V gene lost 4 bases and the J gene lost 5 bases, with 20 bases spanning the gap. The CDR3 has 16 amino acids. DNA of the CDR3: TGTGCCAGCAGCCTCCCCGGGGTAGGCGGTGGGGAGACCCAGTACTTC. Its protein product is CASSLPGVGGGETQYF.

The CDR3 DNA follows: TGTGCCACCAGCAGAGATCCGGGGTCCTACGAGCAGTACTTC. Translation gives CATSRDPGSYEQYF. The J gene is TRBJ2-7, the V gene TRBV15, with TRBD2 as a possible D gene (5 bases). The germline gives CDR1 LNHNV, CDR2 YYDKDF (reference sequence). Trimming removed 0 bases at V and 1 base at J, with 7 bases between. CDR3 size: 14 residues.

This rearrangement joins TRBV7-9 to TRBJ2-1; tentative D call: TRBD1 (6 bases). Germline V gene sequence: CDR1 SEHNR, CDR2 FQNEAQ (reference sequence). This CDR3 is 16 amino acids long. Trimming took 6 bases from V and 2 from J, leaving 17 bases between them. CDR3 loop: CASSTNTGKAYNEQFF. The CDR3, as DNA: TGTGCCAGCAGTACAAACACAGGGAAGGCCTACAATGAGCAGTTCTTC.